The entry below gives a single T cell receptor (beta chain) sequence along with its context. Germline assignment: CDR1 SGHNT and CDR2 YYREEE (reference sequence). The V gene lost 0 bases and the J gene lost 4 bases, with 10 bases spanning the gap. The CDR3 totals 14 residues. These data originate in a study of blood T cell repertoires in COVID-19. Produced via immunoSEQ multiplex PCR; TCRdb's table is partial and in-frame only. The top ten hold about 13% of the sample, which has approximately 94,000 clones, over 75% seen once. The receptor comes from a human donor in a cohort sampled during active COVID-19. The chain couples TRBV5-4 to TRBJ1-2, with unresolved D. Material: peripheral blood. DNA for the CDR3: TGTGCCAGCAGCTTGGGCGGTACTCCCTATGGCTACACCTTC. It codes for CASSLGGTPYGYTF.